This T cell receptor beta chain originates from a study of siplizumab effects on memory and regulatory T cells. Whole-study findings and limits: Naive or memory phenotype was unassignable for roughly 75-95% of proliferating CD4+ or CD8+ clones. Memory cells seemed less diverse than naive T cells, which also seemed major contributors to the alloresponse.

The CDR3 spans 14 residues. V lost 0 bases and J 7 bases, leaving 9 bases between the germline ends. Germline V CDR1 and CDR2: LNHNV, YYDKDF (reference sequence). A remark on this clone: Antigen specificity is unknown.

About 9.2 x 10^4 TCR templates underwent assay in every sample. Produced via immunoSEQ multiplex PCR; TCRdb's table is partial and in-frame only. Among roughly 120,000 clones, roughly 90% were seen once, and the ten largest hold 1% to 1.5%. This receptor was identified in a human donor in good health. The chain is built from TRBV15 and TRBJ2-2, with D hard to call. The sample consisted of CD4+ T cells sorted from blood. The CDR3 DNA reads TGTGCCACCAGCAGAGATGACGGCCTCGGGGAGCTGTTTTTT. This codes for CATSRDDGLGELFF.